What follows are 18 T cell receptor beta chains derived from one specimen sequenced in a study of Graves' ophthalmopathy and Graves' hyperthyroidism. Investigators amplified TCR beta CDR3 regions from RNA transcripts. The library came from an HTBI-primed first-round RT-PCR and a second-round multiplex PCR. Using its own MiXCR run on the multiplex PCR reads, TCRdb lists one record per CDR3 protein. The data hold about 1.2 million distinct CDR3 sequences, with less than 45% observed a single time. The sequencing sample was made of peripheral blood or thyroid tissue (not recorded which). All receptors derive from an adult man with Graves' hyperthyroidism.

The CDR3 nucleotides are TGTGCCAGCAGCTTGAATCCTCGGCAGGGGCGTAAAAATGAGCAGTTCTTC. Translation gives CASSLNPRQGRKNEQFF. The chain carries TRBV5-6 and TRBJ2-1; weak D call: TRBD1 (6 bases). This CDR3 is built from 17 residues. Trimming stripped 1 base from V and 7 bases from J, with 21 bases between. The germline V gene has CDR1 SGHDT and CDR2 YYEEEE.

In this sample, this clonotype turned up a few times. The CDR3 here is CASSSRQTNTEAFF. CDR3 DNA: TGTGCCAGCAGCTCGAGACAGACGAACACTGAAGCTTTCTTT. The V gene is TRBV5-8, the J gene TRBJ1-1; TRBD1 might be the D (5 bases). The V gene lost 3 bases and the J gene lost 1 base, with 10 bases spanning the gap. Germline V CDR1 and CDR2: SGHTS, YDEGEE. The CDR3 runs to 14 residues.

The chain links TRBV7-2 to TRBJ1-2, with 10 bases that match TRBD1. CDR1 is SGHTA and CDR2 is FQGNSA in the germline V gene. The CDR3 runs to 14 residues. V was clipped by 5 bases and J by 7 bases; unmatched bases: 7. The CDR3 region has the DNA TGTGCCAGCAGCGTACGACAGGGGGCGAGTGGCTACACCTTC. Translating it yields CASSVRQGASGYTF.

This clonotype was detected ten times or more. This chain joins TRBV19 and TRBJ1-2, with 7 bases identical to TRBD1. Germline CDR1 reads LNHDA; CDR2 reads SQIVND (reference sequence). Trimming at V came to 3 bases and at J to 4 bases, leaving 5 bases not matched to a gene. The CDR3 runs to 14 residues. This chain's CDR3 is CASSIGGGGYGYTF. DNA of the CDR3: TGTGCCAGTAGTATCGGAGGGGGCGGCTATGGCTACACCTTC.

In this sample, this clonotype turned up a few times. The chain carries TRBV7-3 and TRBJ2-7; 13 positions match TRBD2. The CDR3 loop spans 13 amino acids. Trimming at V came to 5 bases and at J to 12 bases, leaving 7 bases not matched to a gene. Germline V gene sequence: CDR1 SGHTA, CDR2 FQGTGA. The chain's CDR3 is CASSMGLAGKMYF. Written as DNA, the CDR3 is TGTGCCAGCAGCATGGGACTAGCGGGGAAAATGTACTTC.

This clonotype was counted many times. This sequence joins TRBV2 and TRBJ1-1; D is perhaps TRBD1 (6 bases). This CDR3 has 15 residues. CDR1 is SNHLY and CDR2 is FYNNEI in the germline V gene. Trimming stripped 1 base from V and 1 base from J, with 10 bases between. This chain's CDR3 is CASSEVRGPNTEAFF. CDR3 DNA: TGTGCCAGCAGTGAAGTCAGGGGCCCGAACACTGAAGCTTTCTTT. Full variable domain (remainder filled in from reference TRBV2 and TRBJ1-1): EPEVTQTPSHQVTQMGQEVILRCVPISNHLYFYWYRQILGQKVEFLVSFYNNEISEKSEIFDDQFSVERPDGSNFTLKIRSTKLEDSAMYFCASSEVRGPNTEAFFGQGTRLTVV.

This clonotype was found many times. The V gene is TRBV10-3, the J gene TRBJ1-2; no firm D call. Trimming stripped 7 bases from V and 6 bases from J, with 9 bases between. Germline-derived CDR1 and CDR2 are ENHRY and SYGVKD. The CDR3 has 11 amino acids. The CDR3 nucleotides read TGTGCCATCAAGCTTGCTGATGGCTACACCTTC. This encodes CAIKLADGYTF.

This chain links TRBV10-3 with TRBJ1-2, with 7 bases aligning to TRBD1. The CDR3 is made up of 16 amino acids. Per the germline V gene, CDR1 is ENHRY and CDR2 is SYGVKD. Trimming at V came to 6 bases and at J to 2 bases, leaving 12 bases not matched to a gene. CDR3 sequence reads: CAIRLRDSLLNYGYTF. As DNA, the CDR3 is TGTGCCATCAGACTCCGGGACAGTCTTTTAAACTATGGCTACACCTTC.

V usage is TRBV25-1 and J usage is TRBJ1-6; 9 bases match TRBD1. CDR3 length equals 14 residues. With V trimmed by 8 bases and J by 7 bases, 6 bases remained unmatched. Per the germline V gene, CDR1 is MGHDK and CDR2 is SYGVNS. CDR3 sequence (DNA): TGTGCCAGCGGCCCGGGACAGGGAAATTCACCCCTCCACTTT. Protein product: CASGPGQGNSPLHF.

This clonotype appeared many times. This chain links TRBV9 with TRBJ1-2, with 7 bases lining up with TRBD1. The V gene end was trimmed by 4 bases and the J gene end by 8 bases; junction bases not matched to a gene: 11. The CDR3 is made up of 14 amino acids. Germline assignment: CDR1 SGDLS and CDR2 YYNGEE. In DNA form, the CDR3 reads TGTGCCAGCAGCCTCCCCGAGGGGGCAGCGGGCTACACCTTC. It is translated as CASSLPEGAAGYTF.

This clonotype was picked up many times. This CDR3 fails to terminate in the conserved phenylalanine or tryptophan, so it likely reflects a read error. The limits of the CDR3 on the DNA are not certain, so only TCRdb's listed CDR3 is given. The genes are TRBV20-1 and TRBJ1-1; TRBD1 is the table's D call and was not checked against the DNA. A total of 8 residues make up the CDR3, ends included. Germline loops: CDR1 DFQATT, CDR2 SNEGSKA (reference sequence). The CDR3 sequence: CSAAWGRL.

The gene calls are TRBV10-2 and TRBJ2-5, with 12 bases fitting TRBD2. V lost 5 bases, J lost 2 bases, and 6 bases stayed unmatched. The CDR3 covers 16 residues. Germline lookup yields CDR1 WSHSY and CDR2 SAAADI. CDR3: CASSIGTSGLQETQYF. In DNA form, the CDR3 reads TGCGCCAGCAGTATCGGGACTAGCGGGTTACAAGAGACCCAGTACTTC.

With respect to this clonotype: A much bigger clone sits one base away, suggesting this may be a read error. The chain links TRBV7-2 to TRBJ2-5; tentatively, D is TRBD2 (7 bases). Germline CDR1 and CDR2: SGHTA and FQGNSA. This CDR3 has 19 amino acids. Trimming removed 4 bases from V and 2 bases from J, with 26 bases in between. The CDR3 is CASSSYPVLVRGPQETQYF. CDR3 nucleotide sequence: TGTGCCAGCAGCTCCTATCCCGTACTGGTGCGGGGGCCTCAAGAGACCCAGTACTTC.

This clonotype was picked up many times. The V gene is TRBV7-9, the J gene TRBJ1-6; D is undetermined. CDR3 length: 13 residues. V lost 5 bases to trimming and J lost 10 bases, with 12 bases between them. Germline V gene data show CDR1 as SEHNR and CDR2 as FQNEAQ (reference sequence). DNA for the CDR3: TGTGCCAGCAGCCCCAGGATGGGATCACCCCTCCACTTT. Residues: CASSPRMGSPLHF. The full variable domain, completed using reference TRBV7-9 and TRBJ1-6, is DTGVSQNPRHKITKRGQNVTFRCDPISEHNRLYWYRQTLGQGPEFLTYFQNEAQLEKSRLLSDRFSAERPKGSFSTLEIQRTEQGDSAMYLCASSPRMGSPLHFGNGTRLTVT.

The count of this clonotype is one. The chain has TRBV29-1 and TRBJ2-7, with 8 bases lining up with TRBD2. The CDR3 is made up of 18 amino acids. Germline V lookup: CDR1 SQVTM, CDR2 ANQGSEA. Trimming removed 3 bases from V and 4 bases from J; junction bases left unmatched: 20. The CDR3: CSVDAGVRAGGRSYEQYF. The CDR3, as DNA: TGCAGCGTTGACGCCGGGGTCAGGGCGGGGGGACGTAGTTACGAGCAGTACTTC.

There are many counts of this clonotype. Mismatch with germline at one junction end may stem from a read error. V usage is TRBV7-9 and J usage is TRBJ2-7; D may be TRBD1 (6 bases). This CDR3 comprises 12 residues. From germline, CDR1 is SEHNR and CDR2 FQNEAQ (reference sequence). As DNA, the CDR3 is TGCGCCAGCAGCCCACAGGGAGCCGAGCAGTACTTC. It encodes CASSPQGAEQYF.

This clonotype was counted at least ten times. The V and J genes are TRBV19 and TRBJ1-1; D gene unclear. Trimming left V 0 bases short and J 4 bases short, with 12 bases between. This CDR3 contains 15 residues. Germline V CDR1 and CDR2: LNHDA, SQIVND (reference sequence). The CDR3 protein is CASSIETSGLTEAFF. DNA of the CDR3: TGTGCCAGTAGTATAGAGACTTCAGGTCTCACTGAAGCTTTCTTT.

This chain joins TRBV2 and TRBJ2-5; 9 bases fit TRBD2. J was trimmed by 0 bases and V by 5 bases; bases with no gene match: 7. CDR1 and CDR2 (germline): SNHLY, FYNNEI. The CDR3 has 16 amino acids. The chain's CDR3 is CASSPRGGSYQETQYF. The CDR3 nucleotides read TGTGCCAGCAGTCCGCGGGGGGGATCGTACCAAGAGACCCAGTACTTC.